This TCR beta chain stems from a study of early T cells in non-severe SARS-CoV-2 infection. Background on the study: The study sequenced bulk RNA from unsorted whole blood, with chains unpaired.

Germline V gene sequence: CDR1 SGHKS, CDR2 YYEKEE (reference sequence). Germline trimming cut 5 bases from V and 5 bases from J; bases unmatched to any gene: 8. The CDR3 sequence is 16 residues long. This clonotype has only a few counts. TCRdb called the 5' RACE reads again in MiXCR, with one record for every CDR3 protein. The sample includes under 70,000 distinct CDR3 sequences, around 12% seen only once; the top ten take less than 6%. J is TRBJ2-3 and V is TRBV5-5; 13 bases map to TRBD2. The TCR originated in an adult who was a healthcare worker with PCR-confirmed SARS-CoV-2 infection or an uninfected control (not recorded which). Specimen: whole blood. CDR3 coding DNA: TGTGCCAGCAGTCGGACTAGCGGGGGAGAAGGAGATACGCAGTATTTT. Its translation is CASSRTSGGEGDTQYF. The full variable domain, its missing parts supplied by reference TRBV5-5 and TRBJ2-3, is DAGVTQSPTHLIKTRGQQVTLRCSPISGHKSVSWYQQVLGQGPQFIFQYYEKEERGRGNFPDRFSARQFPNYSSELNVNALLLGDSALYLCASSRTSGGEGDTQYFGPGTRLTVL.